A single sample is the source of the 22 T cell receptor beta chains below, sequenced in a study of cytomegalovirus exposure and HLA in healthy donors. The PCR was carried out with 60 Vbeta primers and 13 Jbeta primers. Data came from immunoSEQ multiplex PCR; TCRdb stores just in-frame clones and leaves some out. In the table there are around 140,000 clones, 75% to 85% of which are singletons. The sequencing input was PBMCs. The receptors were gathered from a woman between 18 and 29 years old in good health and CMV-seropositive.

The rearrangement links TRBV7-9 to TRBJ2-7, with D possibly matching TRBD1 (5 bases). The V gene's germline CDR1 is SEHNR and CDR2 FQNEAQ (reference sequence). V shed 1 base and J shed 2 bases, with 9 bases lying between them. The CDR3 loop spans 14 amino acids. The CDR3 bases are TGTGCCAGCAGCTTAGTCAGGGAACCCTACGAGCAGTACTTC. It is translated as CASSLVREPYEQYF.

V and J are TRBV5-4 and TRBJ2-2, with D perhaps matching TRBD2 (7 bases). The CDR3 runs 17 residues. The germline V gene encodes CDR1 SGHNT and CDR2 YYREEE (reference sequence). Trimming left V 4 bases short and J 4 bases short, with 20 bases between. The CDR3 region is CASSKGVAGDRTGELFF. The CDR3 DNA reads TGTGCCAGCAGCAAGGGGGTTGCGGGGGACCGCACCGGGGAGCTGTTTTTT.

This chain's CDR3 is CASSFSGGTEAFF. DNA of the CDR3: TGTGCCAGCAGCTTCTCCGGGGGAACTGAAGCTTTCTTT. V usage is TRBV11-2 and J usage is TRBJ1-1; possible D gene TRBD1, 5 bases. Germline loops: CDR1 SGHAT, CDR2 FQNNGV. The CDR3 is 13 residues long. V was pared by 3 bases and J by 5 bases, with 10 bases between. The variable domain in full, completed from reference TRBV11-2 and TRBJ1-1, reads EAGVAQSPRYKIIEKRQSVAFWCNPISGHATLYWYQQILGQGPKLLIQFQNNGVVDDSQLPKDRFSAERLKGVDSTLKIQPAKLEDSAVYLCASSFSGGTEAFFGQGTRLTVV.

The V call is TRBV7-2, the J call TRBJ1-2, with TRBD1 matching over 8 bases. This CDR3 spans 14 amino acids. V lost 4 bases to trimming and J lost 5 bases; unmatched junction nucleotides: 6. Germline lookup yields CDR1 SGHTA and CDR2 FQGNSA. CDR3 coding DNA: TGTGCCAGCAGCTCCCCCCGACAGGGGTATGGCTACACCTTC. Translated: CASSSPRQGYGYTF.

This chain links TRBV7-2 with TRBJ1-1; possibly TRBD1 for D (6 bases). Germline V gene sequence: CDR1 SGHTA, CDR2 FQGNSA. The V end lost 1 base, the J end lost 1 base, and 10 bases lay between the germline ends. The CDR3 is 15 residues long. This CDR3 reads CASSLEGRGNTEAFF. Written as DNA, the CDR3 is TGTGCCAGCAGCTTAGAGGGCAGGGGGAACACTGAAGCTTTCTTT.

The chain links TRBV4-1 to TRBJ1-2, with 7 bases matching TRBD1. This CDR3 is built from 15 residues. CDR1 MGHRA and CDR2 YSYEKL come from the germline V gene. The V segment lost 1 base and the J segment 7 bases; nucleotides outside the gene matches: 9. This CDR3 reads CASSQGPDRNLGYTF. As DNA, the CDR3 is TGCGCCAGCAGCCAAGGACCGGACAGGAATCTTGGCTACACCTTC.

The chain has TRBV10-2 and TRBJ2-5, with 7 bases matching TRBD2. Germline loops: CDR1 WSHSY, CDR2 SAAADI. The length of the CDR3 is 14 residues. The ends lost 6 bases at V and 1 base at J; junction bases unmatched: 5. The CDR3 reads CASRGGGAQETQYF. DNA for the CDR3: TGCGCCAGCAGGGGGGGAGGGGCCCAAGAGACCCAGTACTTC.

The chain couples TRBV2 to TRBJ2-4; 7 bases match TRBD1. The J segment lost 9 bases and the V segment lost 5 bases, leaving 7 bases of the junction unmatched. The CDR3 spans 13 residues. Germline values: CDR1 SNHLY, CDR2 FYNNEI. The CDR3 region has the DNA TGTGCCAGCAGTTCAGACAGGGAGACCATTCAGTACTTC. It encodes CASSSDRETIQYF.

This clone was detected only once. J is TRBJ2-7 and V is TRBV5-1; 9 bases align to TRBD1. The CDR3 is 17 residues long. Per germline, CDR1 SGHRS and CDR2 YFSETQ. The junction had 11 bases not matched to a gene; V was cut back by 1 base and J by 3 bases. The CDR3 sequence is CASSLTTTGGYNYEQYF. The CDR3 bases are TGCGCCAGCAGCTTGACCACGACAGGGGGTTATAACTACGAGCAGTACTTC. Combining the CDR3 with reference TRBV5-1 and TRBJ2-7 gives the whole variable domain KAGVTQTPRYLIKTRGQQVTLSCSPISGHRSVSWYQQTPGQGLQFLFEYFSETQRNKGNFPGRFSGRQFSNSRSEMNVSTLELGDSALYLCASSLTTTGGYNYEQYFGPGTRLTVT.

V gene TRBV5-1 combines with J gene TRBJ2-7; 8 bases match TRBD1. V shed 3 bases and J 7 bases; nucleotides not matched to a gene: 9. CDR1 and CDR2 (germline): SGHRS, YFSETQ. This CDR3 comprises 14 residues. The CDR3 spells CASSSDGQGWEQYF. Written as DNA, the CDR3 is TGCGCCAGCAGCTCGGATGGACAGGGATGGGAGCAGTACTTC.

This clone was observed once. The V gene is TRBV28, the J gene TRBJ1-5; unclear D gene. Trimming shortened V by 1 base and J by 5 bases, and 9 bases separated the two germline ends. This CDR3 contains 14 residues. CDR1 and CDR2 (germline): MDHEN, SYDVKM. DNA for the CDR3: TGTGCCAGCAGTTTATCGGGTTTCTATCAGCCCCAGCATTTT. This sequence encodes CASSLSGFYQPQHF.

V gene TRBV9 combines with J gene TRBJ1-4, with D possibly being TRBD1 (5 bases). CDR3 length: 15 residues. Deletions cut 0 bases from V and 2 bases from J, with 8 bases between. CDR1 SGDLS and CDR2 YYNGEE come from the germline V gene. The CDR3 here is CASSVGGTTNEKLFF. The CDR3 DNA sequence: TGTGCCAGCAGCGTAGGCGGGACCACTAATGAAAAACTGTTTTTT.

CDR3 sequence (DNA): TGTGCCAGCAGCTTCGGAATAGCGGGGGTGGAAGATACGCAGTATTTT. Translating gives CASSFGIAGVEDTQYF. The genes are TRBV7-6 and TRBJ2-3, with 9 positions matching TRBD2. V lost 3 bases, J lost 5 bases, and 9 bases stayed unmatched. The germline V gene encodes CDR1 SGHVS and CDR2 FNYEAQ. The CDR3 is 16 amino acids.

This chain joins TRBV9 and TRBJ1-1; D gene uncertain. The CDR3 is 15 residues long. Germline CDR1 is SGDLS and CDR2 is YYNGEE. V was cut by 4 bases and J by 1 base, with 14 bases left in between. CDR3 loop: CASSPHVRQNTEAFF. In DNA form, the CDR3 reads TGTGCCAGCAGCCCCCATGTCCGACAGAACACTGAAGCTTTCTTT.

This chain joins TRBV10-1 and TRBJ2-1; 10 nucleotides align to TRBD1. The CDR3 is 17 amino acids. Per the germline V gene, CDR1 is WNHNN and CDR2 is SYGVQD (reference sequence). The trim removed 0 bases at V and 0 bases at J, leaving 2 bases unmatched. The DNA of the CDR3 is TGCGCCAGCAGTGAGTCTGGGACAGGGGACTCCTACAATGAGCAGTTCTTC. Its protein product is CASSESGTGDSYNEQFF.

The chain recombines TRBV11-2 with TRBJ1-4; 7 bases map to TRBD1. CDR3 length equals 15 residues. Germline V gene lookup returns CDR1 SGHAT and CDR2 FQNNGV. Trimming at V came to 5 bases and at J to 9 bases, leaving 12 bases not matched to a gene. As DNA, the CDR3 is TGTGCCAGCAGCGCCACTATGCGCAGGGGGAAAAAACTGTTTTTT. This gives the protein CASSATMRRGKKLFF.

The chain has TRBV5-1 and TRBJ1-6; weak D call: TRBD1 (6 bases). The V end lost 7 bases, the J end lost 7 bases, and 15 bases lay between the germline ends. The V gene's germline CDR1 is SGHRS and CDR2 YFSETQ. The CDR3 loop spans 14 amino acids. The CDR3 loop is CASATGTNNSPLHF. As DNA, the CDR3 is TGCGCCAGCGCCACCGGGACAAACAATTCACCCCTCCACTTT.

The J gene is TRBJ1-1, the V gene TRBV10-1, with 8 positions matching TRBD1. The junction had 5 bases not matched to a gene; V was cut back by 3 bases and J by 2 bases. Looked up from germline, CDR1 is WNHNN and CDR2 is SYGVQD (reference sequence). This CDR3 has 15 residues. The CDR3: CASSDFAGGNTEAFF. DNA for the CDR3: TGCGCCAGCAGTGACTTTGCAGGGGGCAACACTGAAGCTTTCTTT.

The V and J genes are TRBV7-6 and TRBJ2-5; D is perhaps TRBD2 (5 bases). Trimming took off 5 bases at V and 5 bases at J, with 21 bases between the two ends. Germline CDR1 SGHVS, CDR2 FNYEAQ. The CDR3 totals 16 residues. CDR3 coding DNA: TGTGCCAGCAGCCCCGTGGCGGGCACAAAGAGGGAGACCCAGTACTTC. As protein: CASSPVAGTKRETQYF.

CDR3 region: CASQTGGGEQFF. The CDR3 DNA sequence: TGCGCCAGTCAGACAGGGGGCGGTGAGCAGTTCTTC. The V and J genes are TRBV10-2 and TRBJ2-1; 10 bases match TRBD1. The length of the CDR3 is 12 residues. Germline values: CDR1 WSHSY, CDR2 SAAADI. V gave up 9 bases and J gave up 9 bases; unmatched junction bases: 5.

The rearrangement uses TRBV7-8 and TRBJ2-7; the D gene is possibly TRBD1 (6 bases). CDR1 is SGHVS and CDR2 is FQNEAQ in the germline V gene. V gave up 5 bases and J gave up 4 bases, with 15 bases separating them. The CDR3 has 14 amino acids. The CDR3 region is CASSTGQIGYEQYF. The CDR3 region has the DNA TGTGCCAGCAGCACCGGACAGATTGGTTACGAGCAGTACTTC.

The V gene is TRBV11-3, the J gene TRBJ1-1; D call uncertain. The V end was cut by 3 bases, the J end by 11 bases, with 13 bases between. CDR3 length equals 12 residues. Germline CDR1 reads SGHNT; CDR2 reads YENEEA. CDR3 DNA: TGTGCCAGCAGCTTTTCTGGCGGCGATGCTTTCTTT. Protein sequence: CASSFSGGDAFF.